Following are 6 T cell receptor beta chains from one sample sequenced in a study of vaccination and CD4 T cells after COVID-19. The Oncomine TCR Beta short-read assay was applied to DNA of cultured CD4+ T cells. MiXCR was run by TCRdb on the PCR reads, yielding one entry per CDR3 protein. There are some 10,000 distinct CDR3 sequences in the sample; 50% to 70% occur only once, and under 25% lies in the top ten. Treatment denoted: roughly nine-day PBMC culture with coronavirus spike peptide pools or control peptides (ViraFEST assay). No antigen has been identified for these receptors. The sample comprised CD4+ T cells from blood, cultured in vitro. These receptors came from a human donor who had recovered from COVID-19.

V is TRBV27 and J is TRBJ1-5; the D is unclear. Germline V gene sequence: CDR1 MNHEY, CDR2 SMNVEV (reference sequence). The CDR3 sequence is 15 residues long. V lost 3 bases and J lost 1, with 10 bases in between. The CDR3 is CASSLFDLSNQPQHF. The DNA for the CDR3 is TGTGCCAGCAGTTTGTTTGACTTAAGCAATCAGCCCCAGCATTTT.

V gene TRBV6-1 combines with J gene TRBJ1-2; 8 positions agree with TRBD1. The CDR3 consists of 13 residues. V lost 4 bases to trimming and J lost 8 bases; unmatched junction nucleotides: 6. The germline V gene has CDR1 MNHNS and CDR2 SASEGT. DNA of the CDR3: TGTGCCAGCAGTGTACGGACAGGGTTCGGCTACACCTTC. The encoded protein is CASSVRTGFGYTF.

This sequence joins TRBV6-2 or TRBV6-3 and TRBJ2-2, with 12 positions matching TRBD2. This CDR3 is built from 17 residues. The germline V gene has CDR1 MNHEY and CDR2 SVGEGT. V was pared by 6 bases and J by 4 bases, with 9 bases of the junction left unmatched. The CDR3 DNA follows: TGTGCCAGCAGCCGACTAGCGGGGGCCGTGAGCACCGGGGAGCTGTTTTTT. Translated, it gives CASSRLAGAVSTGELFF.

This clonotype was seen only a few times. V and J are TRBV7-2 and TRBJ1-1; weak D call: TRBD1 (6 bases). The CDR3 covers 13 residues. Trimming removed 2 bases from V and 7 bases from J, with 11 bases in between. The V gene's germline CDR1 is SGHTA and CDR2 FQGNSA. The CDR3 spells CASSLKAGVEAFF. The CDR3 bases are TGTGCCAGCAGCTTAAAAGCAGGGGTTGAAGCTTTCTTT.

V gene TRBV7-2 combines with J gene TRBJ2-1; 11 bases line up with TRBD2. V lost 0 bases and J lost 14; bases outside the gene matches: 6. Germline assignment: CDR1 SGHTA and CDR2 FQGNSA. CDR3 length equals 14 residues. The CDR3: CASSLAGLAGGEFF. The DNA of the CDR3 is TGTGCCAGCAGCTTAGCGGGCCTAGCGGGGGGAGAGTTCTTC.

V gene TRBV19 combines with J gene TRBJ2-7; D unclear. CDR1 and CDR2 from the germline V gene are LNHDA and SQIVND (reference sequence). The V and J ends lost 4 bases and 4 bases respectively, with 8 bases between them. The CDR3 spans 12 residues. DNA for the CDR3: TGTGCCAGTAGTACCGGTCCTTACGAGCAGTACTTC. Its protein product is CASSTGPYEQYF.